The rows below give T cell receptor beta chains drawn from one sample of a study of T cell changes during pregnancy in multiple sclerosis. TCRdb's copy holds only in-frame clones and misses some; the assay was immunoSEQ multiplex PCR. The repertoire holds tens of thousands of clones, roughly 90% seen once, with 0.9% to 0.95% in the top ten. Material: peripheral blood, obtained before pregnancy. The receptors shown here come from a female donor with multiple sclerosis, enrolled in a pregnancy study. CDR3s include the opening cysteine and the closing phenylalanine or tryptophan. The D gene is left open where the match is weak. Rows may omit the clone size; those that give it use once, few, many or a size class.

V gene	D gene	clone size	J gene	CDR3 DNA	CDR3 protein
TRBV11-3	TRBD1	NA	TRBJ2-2	TGTGCCAGCAGTAAAACAGGGGGCAGGGGCGGGGAGCTGTTTTTT	CASSKTGGRGGELFF
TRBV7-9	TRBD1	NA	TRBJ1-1	TGTGCCAGCAGCTCGAGGGGGCGGAACACTGAAGCTTTCTTT	CASSSRGRNTEAFF
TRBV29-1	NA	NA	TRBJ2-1	TGCAGCGTTGCGCCAGGCAGAGACAATGAGCAGTTCTTC	CSVAPGRDNEQFF
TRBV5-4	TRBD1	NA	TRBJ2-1	TGTGCCAGCAGCTGGGGTCCCGGGACAGCTGACAATGAGCAGTTCTTC	CASSWGPGTADNEQFF
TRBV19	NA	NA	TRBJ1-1	TGTGCCACTTCACACGAGGGTCTGGGAAGGGCTGAAGCTTTCTTT	CATSHEGLGRAEAFF
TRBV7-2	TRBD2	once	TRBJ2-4	TGTGCCAGCAGCTTAGCGGGACTAGCGAGCCCTAAAAACATTCAGTACTTC	CASSLAGLASPKNIQYF
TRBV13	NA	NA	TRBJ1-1	TGTGCCAGCAGCCCCTGGAGGAGCAGACTTGAAGCTTTCTTT	CASSPWRSRLEAFF
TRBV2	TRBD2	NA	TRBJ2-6	TGTGCCAGCAGTGGGGCTAGCGGGAGATCTGGGGCCAACGTCCTGACTTTC	CASSGASGRSGANVLTF
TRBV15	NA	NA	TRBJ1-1	TGTGCCACCAGCAGAGAAGGAGAGGCTTTCTTT	CATSREGEAFF
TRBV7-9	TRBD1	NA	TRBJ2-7	TGTGCCAGCAGGCCGGACAGGAGCTACGAGCAGTACTTC	CASRPDRSYEQYF
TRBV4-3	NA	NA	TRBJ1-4	TGCGCCAGCAGCCAAGTCCCCCAGGGTTTGGTAAATGAAAAACTGTTTTTT	CASSQVPQGLVNEKLFF
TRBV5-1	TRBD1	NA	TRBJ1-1	TGCGCCAGCAGCCAAGGACAGGGTTTGGGGGATCAGAACACTGAAGCTTTCTTT	CASSQGQGLGDQNTEAFF
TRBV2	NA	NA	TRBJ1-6	TGTGCCAGCAGTGAATTCAAGGGGGAAAATTCACCCCTCCACTTT	CASSEFKGENSPLHF
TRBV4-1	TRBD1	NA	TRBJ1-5	TGCGCCAGCAGCCAAGGCACAGGGGCCCTGCCTATACGTCAGCCCCAGCATTTT	CASSQGTGALPIRQPQHF
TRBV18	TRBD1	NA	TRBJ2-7	TGTGCCAGCTCCGGACAGGTCCTCTACGAGCAGTACTTC	CASSGQVLYEQYF
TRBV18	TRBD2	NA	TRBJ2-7	TGTGCCAGCTCGCCACTAGCGGGAGCCTTTAATTTCTCCTACGAGCAGTACTTC	CASSPLAGAFNFSYEQYF
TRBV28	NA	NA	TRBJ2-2	TGTGCCAGCAGAACCCGGAACCGGCAGACTAACACCGGGGAGCTGTTTTTT	CASRTRNRQTNTGELFF
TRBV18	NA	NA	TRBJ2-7	TGTGCCAGCTCATCTCTCGCGGGGACGGCCTCATACGAGCAGTACTTC	CASSSLAGTASYEQYF
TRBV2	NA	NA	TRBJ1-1	TGTGCCAGCAGTGAGCCCGCGACTGGGAACACTGAAGCTTTCTTT	CASSEPATGNTEAFF
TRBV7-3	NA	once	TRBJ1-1	TGTGCCAGCAGCCCTAACCCCAGGGGTAAGAACACTGAAGCTTTCTTT	CASSPNPRGKNTEAFF
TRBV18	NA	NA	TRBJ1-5	TGTGCCAGCTCACCCCTGGGAGTTAGCAATCAGCCCCAGCATTTT	CASSPLGVSNQPQHF
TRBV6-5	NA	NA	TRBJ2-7	TGTGCCAGCAGTCGTACGGGGGGCCTCTACGAGCAGTACTTC	CASSRTGGLYEQYF
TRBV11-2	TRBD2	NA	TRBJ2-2	TGTGCCAGCAGCTTAGATTTCCTAGCGGGGGTTCATTCGAACACCGGGGAGCTGTTTTTT	CASSLDFLAGVHSNTGELFF
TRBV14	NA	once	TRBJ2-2	TGTGCCAGCAGCCAAGGGACTTCGAACACCGGGGAGCTGTTTTTT	CASSQGTSNTGELFF
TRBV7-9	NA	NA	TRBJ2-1	TGTGCCAGCAGCTTAGGAATATCCAGCTCCTACAATGAGCAGTTCTTC	CASSLGISSSYNEQFF
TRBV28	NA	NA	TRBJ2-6	TGTGCCAGCAGTTTACTAGTTGGGCGGGGCGGATCTGGGGCCAACGTCCTGACTTTC	CASSLLVGRGGSGANVLTF
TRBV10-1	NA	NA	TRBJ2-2	TGCGCCAGCAGCACTGCGAACACCGGGGAGCTGTTTTTT	CASSTANTGELFF
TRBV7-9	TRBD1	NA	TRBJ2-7	TGTGCCAGCAGCGCAGACAGGGGGCGCAGAGACGAGCAGTACTTC	CASSADRGRRDEQYF
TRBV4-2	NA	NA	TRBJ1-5	TGTGCCAGCAGCCAAGCGACTCTCAATCAGCCCCAGCATTTT	CASSQATLNQPQHF
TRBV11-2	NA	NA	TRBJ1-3	TGTGCCAGCAGCTTATTATCGGTTCGCCGCTACTCTGGAAACACCATATATTTT	CASSLLSVRRYSGNTIYF
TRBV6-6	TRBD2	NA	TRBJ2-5	TGTGCCAGCAAGGGGACTAGCGTGCCAAATAGGGAGACCCAGTACTTC	CASKGTSVPNRETQYF
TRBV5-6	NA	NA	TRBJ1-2	TGTGCCAGCAGCTTGATGGGGGGGTTTACCTTC	CASSLMGGFTF
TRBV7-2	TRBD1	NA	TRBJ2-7	TGTGCCAGCAGCTTAGGCAGGACAGGGACGTACGAGCAGTACTTC	CASSLGRTGTYEQYF
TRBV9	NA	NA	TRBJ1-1	TGTGCCAGCAGCGTAGAGGGGTGGGGGAACACTGAAGCTTTCTTT	CASSVEGWGNTEAFF
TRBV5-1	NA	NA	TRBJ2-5	TGCGCCAGCAGCGACCTGTCGACTGAAACCCAGTACTTC	CASSDLSTETQYF
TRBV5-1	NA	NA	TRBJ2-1	TGCGCCAGTCTTAAATGGGGGGGGGCCCTGACTCCCTACAATGAGCAGTTCTTC	CASLKWGGALTPYNEQFF
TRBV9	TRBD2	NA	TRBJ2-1	TGTGCCAGCAGCTCCCTCGGACTAGCCGGGGAGCAGTTCTTC	CASSSLGLAGEQFF
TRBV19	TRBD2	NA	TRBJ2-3	TGTGCCAGTACCGCCCGGTCCACCCACCACTCGCGGGGGGCCCGCACAGATACGCAGTATTTT	CASTARSTHHSRGARTDTQYF
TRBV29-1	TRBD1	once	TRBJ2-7	TGCAGCGGTGGACAGGGGGCTTACGAGCAGTACTTC	CSGGQGAYEQYF
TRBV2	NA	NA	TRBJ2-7	TGTGCCAGCAGGACCGGGCCCGGGGAGGAGCAGTACTTC	CASRTGPGEEQYF
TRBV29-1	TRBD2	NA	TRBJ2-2	TGCAGCGTGACCGCTGCGGGGGGGCCTACCGGGGAGCTGTTTTTT	CSVTAAGGPTGELFF
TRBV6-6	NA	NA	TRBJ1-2	TGTGCCAGCAGTTCCTCCGGGGGATTCGACTATGGCTACACCTTC	CASSSSGGFDYGYTF